This entry lists 18 T cell receptor beta chains sequenced from one sample in a study of graft-versus-host responses after intestinal transplantation. Assay: immunoSEQ multiplex PCR; the TCRdb copy retains only in-frame clones and omits some. The sample includes around 120,000 clones, 95% seen only once; the top ten take over 2.5%. What these receptors recognize is not known. The sample was unstimulated CD8+ T cells sorted from spleen or lymph node cells, taken before intestinal transplant. The receptors derive from a human donor who received an intestinal transplant.

The chain is built from TRBV28 and TRBJ2-5; D is uncertain. The DNA end is a closer match to TRBJ2-7, so the J assignment may be wrong. The CDR3 covers 12 residues. Per the germline V gene, CDR1 is MDHEN and CDR2 is SYDVKM. This chain's CDR3 is CASSSGPYEQYF. The CDR3 region has the DNA TGTGCCAGCAGTTCAGGTCCCTACGAGCAGTACTTC.

V usage is TRBV5-4 and J usage is TRBJ2-7, with TRBD1 matching over 7 bases. V trimming: 0 bases; J trimming: 1 base; junction bases outside the gene matches: 4. Germline V lookup: CDR1 SGHNT, CDR2 YYREEE (reference sequence). CDR3 length equals 15 residues. The CDR3 DNA follows: TGTGCCAGCAGCTTGGAGACAGGGAATTCCTACGAGCAGTACTTC. Its translation: CASSLETGNSYEQYF. The full variable domain, completed using reference TRBV5-4 and TRBJ2-7, is ETGVTQSPTHLIKTRGQQVTLRCSSQSGHNTVSWYQQALGQGPQFIFQYYREEENGRGNFPPRFSGLQFPNYSSELNVNALELDDSALYLCASSLETGNSYEQYFGPGTRLTVT.

This sequence joins TRBV7-8 and TRBJ2-1; 8 bases line up with TRBD2. The ends lost 3 bases at V and 7 bases at J; junction bases unmatched: 11. This CDR3 region has 16 residues. Germline V gene sequence: CDR1 SGHVS, CDR2 FQNEAQ. CDR3 protein: CASSFSGQREWNEQFF. DNA of the CDR3: TGTGCCAGCAGCTTTTCAGGCCAGCGGGAGTGGAATGAGCAGTTCTTC.

This clone is a singleton in its sample. The gene calls are TRBV11-2 and TRBJ2-1; possibly TRBD2 for D (6 bases). The germline V and J ends were trimmed by 4 bases and 10 bases, with 14 bases remaining between them. CDR1 SGHAT and CDR2 FQNNGV come from the germline V gene. This CDR3 spans 13 amino acids. The DNA of the CDR3 is TGTGCCAGCAGCTCCGGCACTAGCTTCGAGCAGTTCTTC. This encodes CASSSGTSFEQFF.

V usage is TRBV6-5 and J usage is TRBJ2-1; tentative D call: TRBD2 (6 bases). The CDR3 loop spans 15 amino acids. Germline-derived CDR1 and CDR2 are MNHEY and SVGAGI. The V and J ends lost 5 bases and 0 bases respectively, with 11 bases between them. CDR3 nucleotide sequence: TGTGCCAGCAGTGCTGGGGGGTACTCCTACAATGAGCAGTTCTTC. Protein sequence: CASSAGGYSYNEQFF.

This chain uses TRBV2 with TRBJ2-5; D is perhaps TRBD2 (6 bases). CDR3 size: 14 residues. The germline V and J ends were trimmed by 4 bases and 2 bases, with 11 bases remaining between them. The germline V gene has CDR1 SNHLY and CDR2 FYNNEI. The CDR3 sequence is CASSGRGAQETQYF. CDR3 bases: TGTGCCAGCAGTGGGAGGGGCGCGCAAGAGACCCAGTACTTC.

The J gene is TRBJ1-5, the V gene TRBV10-3; a weak D match, TRBD1 (5 bases). The CDR3 has 15 amino acids. Trimming took off 4 bases at V and 2 bases at J, with 12 bases between the two ends. Germline V gene data show CDR1 as ENHRY and CDR2 as SYGVKD. In DNA, the CDR3 is TGTGCCATCAGTGCCAAAGGACAACGCAATCAGCCCCAGCATTTT. It translates to CAISAKGQRNQPQHF.

This chain joins TRBV7-9 and TRBJ2-5, with D hard to call. The CDR3 is 12 residues long. Germline V lookup: CDR1 SEHNR, CDR2 FQNEAQ (reference sequence). The V end lost 3 bases, the J end lost 11 bases, and 13 bases lay between the germline ends. CDR3 region: CASSFLLEEQYF. The DNA of the CDR3 is TGTGCCAGCAGCTTCCTCCTCGAGGAGCAGTACTTC. The whole variable domain, filled in from reference TRBV7-9 and TRBJ2-5, reads DTGVSQNPRHKITKRGQNVTFRCDPISEHNRLYWYRQTLGQGPEFLTYFQNEAQLEKSRLLSDRFSAERPKGSFSTLEIQRTEQGDSAMYLCASSFLLEEQYFGPGTRLLVL.

The V gene is TRBV4-1, the J gene TRBJ2-3; D might be TRBD2 (6 bases). The CDR3 is 15 residues long. Trimming shortened V by 0 bases and J by 6 bases, and 13 bases separated the two germline ends. Looked up from germline, CDR1 is MGHRA and CDR2 is YSYEKL. The CDR3 sequence is CASSQDITSGDTQYF. The DNA of the CDR3 is TGCGCCAGCAGCCAAGATATAACCAGCGGGGATACGCAGTATTTT.

This clone has just one count. V gene TRBV7-8 combines with J gene TRBJ2-1; 11 bases line up with TRBD2. The CDR3 loop spans 15 amino acids. CDR1 and CDR2 from the germline V gene are SGHVS and FQNEAQ. Trimming took 2 bases from V and 6 from J; bases not matched to a gene: 3. In DNA, the CDR3 is TGTGCCAGCAGCTTAAGCGGGACTAGCGGCAATGAGCAGTTCTTC. Translation gives CASSLSGTSGNEQFF.

The chain carries TRBV27 and TRBJ2-7; 10 bases agree with TRBD1. V lost 0 bases, J lost 2 bases, and 4 bases stayed unmatched. Germline V gene lookup returns CDR1 MNHEY and CDR2 SMNVEV (reference sequence). The CDR3 length is 16 residues. The CDR3, as DNA: TGTGCCAGCAGTTTATCCGGGGACAGGGGCGCCTACGAGCAGTACTTC. Amino acids: CASSLSGDRGAYEQYF.

The chain recombines TRBV5-6 with TRBJ1-4; D gene uncertain. Trimming removed 4 bases at V and 10 bases at J, with 17 bases between. Germline V gene lookup returns CDR1 SGHDT and CDR2 YYEEEE. The CDR3 length is 14 residues. CDR3 DNA sequence: TGTGCCAGCAGCCTGGATGGGGTCGGAGGAAAACTGTTTTTT. It is translated as CASSLDGVGGKLFF.

The CDR3 protein is CASSLEGQGLAQETQYF. The DNA for the CDR3 is TGTGCCAGCAGCTTAGAGGGCCAGGGACTCGCCCAAGAGACCCAGTACTTC. The rearrangement uses TRBV7-2 and TRBJ2-5; a weak D match, TRBD2 (6 bases). Germline V gene data show CDR1 as SGHTA and CDR2 as FQGNSA. CDR3 length: 17 amino acids. Trimming cost V 1 base and J 1 base, with 16 bases left between them. Supplemented by reference TRBV7-2 and TRBJ2-5, the full variable domain reads GAGVSQSPSNKVTEKGKDVELRCDPISGHTALYWYRQSLGQGLEFLIYFQGNSAPDKSGLPSDRFSAERTGGSVSTLTIQRTQQEDSAVYLCASSLEGQGLAQETQYFGPGTRLLVL.

The V and J genes are TRBV15 and TRBJ2-7, with D tentatively TRBD2 (7 bases). The germline gives CDR1 LNHNV, CDR2 YYDKDF (reference sequence). V lost 8 bases to trimming and J lost 7 bases, with 15 bases between them. The CDR3 sequence is 12 residues long. The CDR3 protein is CATLTGGGEQYF. The CDR3 DNA reads as TGTGCCACCTTAACGGGGGGCGGAGAGCAGTACTTC.

The chain uses TRBV7-6 and TRBJ2-2; D tentatively reads TRBD1 or TRBD2 (5 bases each). The V gene lost 5 bases and the J gene lost 0 bases, with 19 bases spanning the gap. CDR1 and CDR2 (germline): SGHVS, FNYEAQ. CDR3 length: 18 residues. The CDR3 region is CASSQFTPWGSNTGELFF. CDR3 in DNA: TGTGCCAGCAGCCAATTCACCCCCTGGGGGTCGAACACCGGGGAGCTGTTTTTT.

V usage is TRBV30 and J usage is TRBJ1-1; possible D gene TRBD1, 6 bases. CDR3 length equals 15 residues. CDR1 is GTSNPN and CDR2 is SVGIG in the germline V gene (reference sequence). The ends were cut back, 3 bases at V and 2 bases at J, with 16 bases in the middle. CDR3 loop: CAWSWGGATNTEAFF. CDR3 DNA: TGTGCCTGGAGCTGGGGGGGGGCGACTAACACTGAAGCTTTCTTT.

The chain joins TRBV4-1 to TRBJ2-2, with 8 bases lining up with TRBD1. CDR3 size: 18 residues. Germline lookup yields CDR1 MGHRA and CDR2 YSYEKL. V lost 0 bases, J lost 4 bases, and 10 bases stayed unmatched. CDR3 nucleotide sequence: TGCGCCAGCAGCCAAGATGGGTCGGGACAGGCATTCACCGGGGAGCTGTTTTTT. Residues: CASSQDGSGQAFTGELFF.

The V gene is TRBV4-2, the J gene TRBJ1-1; D not certain. Germline V CDR1 and CDR2: LGHNA, YNFKEQ. Trimming removed 0 bases from V and 6 bases from J, with 14 bases in between. The length of the CDR3 is 15 residues. In DNA form, the CDR3 reads TGTGCCAGCAGCCAAGAAGCCCAAGGCCCCGCTGAAGCTTTCTTT. Encoded protein: CASSQEAQGPAEAFF.